This T cell receptor beta chain stems from a study of glioma-infiltrating T cells. Study findings and constraints: Gliomas, especially low-grade, showed above-expected tissue-blood divergence; non-neoplastic patients showed below. Very few CDR3 sequences were shared between tissue and blood.

In this sample, this clonotype turned up a few times. Its specificity is unknown. Using RNA template, CDR3s of TCR alpha and beta were amplified with iRepertoire arm-PCR. Input was about 85-400 ng of tissue mRNA or PBMC total RNA. Each CDR3 protein is one row after TCRdb ran MiXCR on the multiplex PCR reads. There are around 180,000 distinct CDR3 sequences in the sample; about 46% occur only once, and roughly 5.2% lies in the top ten. Germline CDR1 SGHRS, CDR2 YFSETQ. The CDR3 has 14 residues. The V segment lost 2 bases and the J segment 8 bases; nucleotides outside the gene matches: 7. V usage is TRBV5-1 and J usage is TRBJ2-1; 7 bases agree with TRBD1. What was sequenced was glioma tissue, nonneoplastic brain tissue, or PBMCs (not recorded which). This TCR derives from a human donor with low-grade glioma or glioblastoma, undergoing nonglioma brain surgery, or in good health (not recorded which). The CDR3 is CASSFRRGGDEQFF. Written as DNA, the CDR3 is TGCGCCAGCAGCTTTCGTAGAGGGGGCGATGAGCAGTTCTTC. The whole variable domain, remainder taken from reference TRBV5-1 and TRBJ2-1, is KAGVTQTPRYLIKTRGQQVTLSCSPISGHRSVSWYQQTPGQGLQFLFEYFSETQRNKGNFPGRFSGRQFSNSRSEMNVSTLELGDSALYLCASSFRRGGDEQFFGPGTRLTVL.